This T cell receptor beta chain was sequenced during a study of metastatic and nonmetastatic thyroid tumors. Overall study: It was across blood and tumor or nodule tissue from malignant and benign thyroid patients that repertoires were compared.

As handled by the study authors: In papillary thyroid cancer, a distant-metastasis classifier was built using CDR3 differences across clinicopathological groups. TCRdb re-called the PCR reads with MiXCR. The authors' filters were not applied to this entry. The top ten clones hold around two fifths of a sample with some 28,000 clones, 20% to 25% of them seen once. The CDR3 totals 15 residues. Germline V gene data show CDR1 as SGHNT and CDR2 as YYREEE (reference sequence). The J segment lost 2 bases and the V segment lost 6 bases, leaving 7 bases of the junction unmatched. Broader study findings: A significant increase in TCR beta diversity was reportedly seen in malignant thyroid tumors relative to benign nodules, in blood and tumor.

No patient had received any treatment before thyroid surgery. Many counts were recorded for this clone. What it recognizes is unknown. The sequenced sample consisted of blood. This clonotype was obtained from a female donor with papillary thyroid cancer or a benign thyroid nodule (not recorded which). Some clones in this sample may be carry-over from other donors' samples. V is TRBV5-4 and J is TRBJ2-5; TRBD2 agrees at 10 bases. As DNA, the CDR3 is TGTGCCAGCAATAGGGCTAGCGGGGGACAAGAGACCCAGTACTTC. The encoded protein is CASNRASGGQETQYF.